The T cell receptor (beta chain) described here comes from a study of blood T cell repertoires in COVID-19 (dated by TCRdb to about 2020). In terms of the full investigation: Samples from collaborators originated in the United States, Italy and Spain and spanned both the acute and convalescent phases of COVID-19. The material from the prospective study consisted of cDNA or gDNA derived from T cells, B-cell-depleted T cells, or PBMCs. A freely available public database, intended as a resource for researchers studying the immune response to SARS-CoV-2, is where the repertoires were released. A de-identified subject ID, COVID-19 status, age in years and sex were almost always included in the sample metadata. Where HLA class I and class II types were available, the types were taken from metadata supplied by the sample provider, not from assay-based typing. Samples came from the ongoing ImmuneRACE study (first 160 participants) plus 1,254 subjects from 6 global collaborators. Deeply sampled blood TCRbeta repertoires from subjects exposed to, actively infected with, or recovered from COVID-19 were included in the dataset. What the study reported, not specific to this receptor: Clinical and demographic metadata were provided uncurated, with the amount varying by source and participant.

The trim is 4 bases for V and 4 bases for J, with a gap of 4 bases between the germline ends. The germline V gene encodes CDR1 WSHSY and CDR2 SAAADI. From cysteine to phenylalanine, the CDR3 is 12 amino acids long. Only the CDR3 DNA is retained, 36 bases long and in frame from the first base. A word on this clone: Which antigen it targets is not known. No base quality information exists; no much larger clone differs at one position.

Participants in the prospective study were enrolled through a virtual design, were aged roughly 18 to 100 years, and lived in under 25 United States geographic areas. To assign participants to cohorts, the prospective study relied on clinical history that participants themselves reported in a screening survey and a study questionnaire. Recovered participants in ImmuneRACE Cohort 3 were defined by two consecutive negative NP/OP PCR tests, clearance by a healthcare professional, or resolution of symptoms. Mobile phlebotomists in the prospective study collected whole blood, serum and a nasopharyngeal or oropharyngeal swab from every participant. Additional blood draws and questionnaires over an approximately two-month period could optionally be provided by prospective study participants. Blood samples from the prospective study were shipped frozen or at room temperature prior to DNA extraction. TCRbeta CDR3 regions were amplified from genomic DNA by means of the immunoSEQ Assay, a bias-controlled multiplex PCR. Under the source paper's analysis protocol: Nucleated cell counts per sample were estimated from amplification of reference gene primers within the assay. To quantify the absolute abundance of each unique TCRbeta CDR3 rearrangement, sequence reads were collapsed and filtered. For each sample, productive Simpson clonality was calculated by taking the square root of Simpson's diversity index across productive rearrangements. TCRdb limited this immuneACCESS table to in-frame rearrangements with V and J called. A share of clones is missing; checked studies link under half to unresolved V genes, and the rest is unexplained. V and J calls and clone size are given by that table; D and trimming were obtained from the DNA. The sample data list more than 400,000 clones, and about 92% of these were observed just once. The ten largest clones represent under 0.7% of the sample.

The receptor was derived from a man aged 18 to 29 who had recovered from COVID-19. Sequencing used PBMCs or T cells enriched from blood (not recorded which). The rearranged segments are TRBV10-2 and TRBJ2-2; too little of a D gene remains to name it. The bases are TGCGCCAGCAGTGTATTCACCGGGGAGCTGTTTTTT. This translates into CASSVFTGELFF.